These 19 T cell receptor beta chains share one sample of origin, sequenced in a study of vaccination effects on CD4 cells after COVID-19. Before sequencing, viral peptide pools were used by the ViraFEST assay to expand antigen-specific CD4+ T cells. A 10-day culture period preceded the isolation of CD4+ T cells. A PCR test confirmed that the person had SARS-CoV-2 infection between March and December 2020. Antigens for these TCRs are unknown. Profiled with immunoSEQ multiplex PCR; TCRdb holds only in-frame clones, not every one. The table has roughly 30,000 clones, more than 60% seen once; the top ten hold about 29%. This specimen consisted of CD4+ T cells from PBMCs cultured with a peptide pool, obtained before COVID-19 vaccination. The receptors come from a human donor who had a prior SARS-CoV-2 infection.

The CDR3 sequence: CASRGEKLFF. The CDR3 DNA sequence: TGTGCCAGCAGGGGGGAAAAACTGTTTTTT. The V and J genes are TRBV2 and TRBJ1-4; the D is unclear. The germline CDR1 and CDR2 sequences are SNHLY and FYNNEI. The CDR3 runs 10 residues. The ends were cut back, 6 bases at V and 8 bases at J, with 4 bases in the middle.

This clone was observed once. The chain combines TRBV20-1 with TRBJ1-4; no definite D call. The V end was cut by 3 bases, the J end by 4 bases, with 9 bases between. Looked up from germline, CDR1 is DFQATT and CDR2 is SNEGSKA (reference sequence). CDR3 length: 13 amino acids. CDR3 coding DNA: TGCAGTGCTAGTAGGGAGATTAATGAAAAACTGTTTTTT. Its protein is CSASREINEKLFF.

In its sample, this clone was seen a few times. The rearrangement links TRBV24-1 to TRBJ2-3; D gene unclear. CDR1 and CDR2 from the germline V gene are KGHDR and SFDVKD. V lost 3 bases, J lost 3 bases, and 3 bases lay in between. This CDR3 spans 12 amino acids. As DNA, the CDR3 is TGTGCCACCAGTGATCCTACAGATACGCAGTATTTT. This encodes CATSDPTDTQYF.

This chain connects TRBV18 to TRBJ2-7; D remains ambiguous. Germline V gene data show CDR1 as KGHSH and CDR2 as LQKENI. The CDR3 is 15 amino acids. The ends were cut back, 0 bases at V and 3 bases at J, with 12 bases in the middle. As DNA, the CDR3 is TGTGCCAGCTCACCACCCGCAAGACCCATCTACGAGCAGTACTTC. Its translation is CASSPPARPIYEQYF.

This clone was observed once. Other DNA sequences of this sample code for an identical CDR3. This sequence joins TRBV18 and TRBJ2-3, with D hard to call. CDR3 size: 13 residues. Trimming removed 0 bases from V and 0 bases from J, with 1 base in between. The germline CDR1 and CDR2 sequences are KGHSH and LQKENI. Here the CDR3 reads CASSPPSTDTQYF. In nucleotides, the CDR3 is TGTGCCAGCTCACCACCCAGCACAGATACGCAGTATTTT.

This clone was recorded a few times. The J gene is TRBJ1-5, the V gene TRBV18, with D tentatively TRBD1 (5 bases). The CDR3 length is 14 residues. Per germline, CDR1 KGHSH and CDR2 LQKENI. Trimming removed 4 bases at V and 4 bases at J, with 11 bases between. The CDR3 region is CASSLQAANQPQHF. The CDR3, as DNA: TGTGCCAGCTCACTACAGGCGGCGAATCAGCCCCAGCATTTT.

This sequence joins TRBV30 and TRBJ1-1; possibly TRBD1 for D (5 bases). The CDR3 totals 15 residues. In germline, CDR1 is GTSNPN, CDR2 SVGIG (reference sequence). V lost 4 bases, J lost 1 base, and 16 bases lay in between. CDR3 DNA sequence: TGTGCCTGGAAACCGGAGACGGGGCCGAACACTGAAGCTTTCTTT. It translates to CAWKPETGPNTEAFF.

The J gene is TRBJ2-7, the V gene TRBV30, with 7 bases fitting TRBD1. Germline V CDR1 and CDR2: GTSNPN, SVGIG (reference sequence). The V gene end was trimmed by 4 bases and the J gene end by 1 base; junction bases not matched to a gene: 7. This CDR3 has 14 residues. The CDR3 protein is CAWNHNRGSYEQYF. For the CDR3, the DNA is TGTGCCTGGAATCATAACAGGGGTTCCTACGAGCAGTACTTC. The variable domain in full, with the rest retrieved from reference TRBV30 and TRBJ2-7, is SQTIHQWPATLVQPVGSPLSLECTVEGTSNPNLYWYRQAAGRGLQLLFYSVGIGQISSEVPQNLSASRPQDRQFILSSKKLLLSDSGFYLCAWNHNRGSYEQYFGPGTRLTVT.

V is TRBV2 and J is TRBJ1-1; possibly TRBD1 for D (6 bases). Germline loops: CDR1 SNHLY, CDR2 FYNNEI. Between the trimmed V and J ends, which lost 7 bases and 6 bases, there was a span of 18 bases. The CDR3 contains 14 residues. The CDR3 spells CASTKKGGEAEAFF. In DNA, the CDR3 is TGTGCCAGCACCAAAAAGGGGGGGGAGGCTGAAGCTTTCTTT.

The chain has TRBV11-2 and TRBJ2-7; D gene ambiguous. Germline V CDR1 and CDR2: SGHAT, FQNNGV. V was clipped by 1 base and J by 1 base, with 8 bases between them. This CDR3 is 14 amino acids long. DNA for the CDR3: TGTGCCAGCAGCTTAGTAGAGGTGTCCTACGAGCAGTACTTC. This gives the protein CASSLVEVSYEQYF.

The chain carries TRBV9 and TRBJ2-7; a possible D gene is TRBD2 (7 bases). V lost 4 bases and J lost 2, with 13 bases in between. Germline-derived CDR1 and CDR2 are SGDLS and YYNGEE. This CDR3 has 14 amino acids. The CDR3 here is CASSRGGSAYEQYF. In DNA form, the CDR3 reads TGTGCCAGCAGCAGGGGGGGTTCAGCCTACGAGCAGTACTTC.

The rearrangement links TRBV19 to TRBJ2-3, with D possibly being TRBD1 or TRBD2 (6 bases each). This CDR3 comprises 16 residues. V dropped 6 bases and J dropped 2 bases, with 18 bases sitting between them. Germline lookup yields CDR1 LNHDA and CDR2 SQIVND (reference sequence). Written as DNA, the CDR3 is TGTGCCAGTAGACGCGGGACACCTATCCTCACAGATACGCAGTATTTT. It specifies CASRRGTPILTDTQYF.

The chain recombines TRBV19 with TRBJ2-5, with D possibly TRBD1 on 5 matching bases. The germline V and J ends were trimmed by 3 bases and 1 base, with 12 bases remaining between them. Germline assignment: CDR1 LNHDA and CDR2 SQIVND (reference sequence). This CDR3 comprises 15 residues. The chain's CDR3 is CASSIQGPPQETQYF. The CDR3 region has the DNA TGTGCCAGTAGTATCCAGGGTCCACCCCAAGAGACCCAGTACTTC.

V and J are TRBV5-5 and TRBJ1-6; D possibly corresponds to TRBD1 (6 bases). The germline CDR1 and CDR2 sequences are SGHKS and YYEKEE (reference sequence). The CDR3 length is 15 residues. V shed 0 bases and J shed 7 bases, with 11 bases lying between them. CDR3 sequence reads: CASSLVGGTNSPLHF. The CDR3 nucleotides are TGTGCCAGCAGCTTGGTTGGGGGGACAAATTCACCCCTCCACTTT.

This clone has a single count. The chain employs TRBV18 and TRBJ2-3; no clear D gene. V lost 4 bases and J 2 bases, leaving 13 bases between the germline ends. In germline, CDR1 is KGHSH, CDR2 LQKENI. The CDR3 has 15 amino acids. CDR3 DNA: TGTGCCAGCTCACTTCGCCCTGACCACACAGATACGCAGTATTTT. Its translation is CASSLRPDHTDTQYF.

The chain is built from TRBV5-4 and TRBJ2-7; 8 bases agree with TRBD2. Unmatched junction bases numbered 16, after V lost 4 bases and J lost 7 bases. The germline CDR1 and CDR2 sequences are SGHNT and YYREEE (reference sequence). There are 16 residues in the CDR3. DNA for the CDR3: TGTGCCAGCAGCCCACACGGGGCGGGAGGTTTGAGGGAGCAGTACTTC. This gives the protein CASSPHGAGGLREQYF. The full variable domain, in which reference TRBV5-4 and TRBJ2-7 provide the parts outside the CDR3, is ETGVTQSPTHLIKTRGQQVTLRCSSQSGHNTVSWYQQALGQGPQFIFQYYREEENGRGNFPPRFSGLQFPNYSSELNVNALELDDSALYLCASSPHGAGGLREQYFGPGTRLTVT.

V gene TRBV5-1 combines with J gene TRBJ1-2, with D possibly TRBD1 on 5 matching bases. The length of the CDR3 is 16 residues. V was clipped by 3 bases and J by 0 bases, with 15 bases between them. Germline V CDR1 and CDR2: SGHRS, YFSETQ. The CDR3 here is CASSSRDGRTNYGYTF. The DNA for the CDR3 is TGCGCCAGCAGCTCGCGGGACGGACGAACTAACTATGGCTACACCTTC.

This chain uses TRBV14 with TRBJ1-1; perhaps TRBD1 as D (5 bases). This CDR3 is built from 14 residues. Germline V gives CDR1 SGHDN, CDR2 FVKESK. Between the trimmed V and J ends, which lost 7 bases and 1 base, there was a span of 13 bases. CDR3 DNA sequence: TGTGCCAGCAACAGTCTCGGGGGGAACACTGAAGCTTTCTTT. This translates into CASNSLGGNTEAFF.

V gene TRBV25-1 combines with J gene TRBJ2-5; TRBD1 aligns across 8 bases. The CDR3 is 15 residues long. The V gene end was trimmed by 4 bases and the J gene end by 1 base; junction bases not matched to a gene: 5. The germline V gene has CDR1 MGHDK and CDR2 SYGVNS. The CDR3 sequence is CASSGGQGPQETQYF. The CDR3 bases are TGTGCCAGCAGTGGCGGACAGGGACCCCAAGAGACCCAGTACTTC.